The clone carrying this TCR beta chain has only a few counts. This specimen comes from a study of blood T cell repertoires in COVID-19. Overall study: Material from acute and convalescent COVID-19 was sourced from the United States, Italy and Spain. PBMCs, B-cell-depleted T cells, or T cells were the source of the cDNA or gDNA that made up the material.

The authors' processing: The authors estimated nucleated cell counts from reference gene primer amplification. Some clones are missing from TCRdb's copy, which holds only in-frame ones; the method was immunoSEQ multiplex PCR. The V and J calls and clone size were taken over from that table, and D and trimming were inferred from the DNA. The table shows 250,000 to 350,000 clones, with about 90% occurring only once. Patients from Seattle were sampled longitudinally, starting during active infection. The source material was peripheral blood. This sequence originates from a woman aged 25 to 39 with COVID-19, enrolled during active disease.

The CDR3 loop is CASSDSTYEQYF. The CDR3 coding sequence is TGTGCCAGCAGCGACAGTACCTACGAGCAGTACTTC. The chain carries TRBV6-6 and TRBJ2-7, with D possibly matching TRBD1 (5 bases). Germline CDR1 and CDR2: MNHNY and SVGAGI (reference sequence). This CDR3 comprises 12 residues. Trimming left V 6 bases short and J 2 bases short, with 8 bases between.